This T cell receptor (beta chain) was obtained from a study of blood T cell repertoires in COVID-19. As for the study in general: Material from acute and convalescent COVID-19 was sourced from the United States, Italy and Spain. The analysed material was cDNA or gDNA that came from T cells, B-cell-depleted T cells, or PBMCs.

Methods used by the authors: Nucleated cell number was recorded as an estimate derived from reference gene primer amplification. Method: immunoSEQ multiplex PCR; TCRdb's copy keeps in-frame clones and lacks some. The V and J calls and the clone size are those of that table, but D and trimming were determined from the DNA. The sample consists of about 120,000 clones, over 75% of them appearing once. The length of the CDR3 is 13 residues. V was clipped by 6 bases and J by 7 bases, with 15 bases between them. The receptor's source is a man older than 75 with acute or convalescent COVID-19. Sample: peripheral blood. This chain links TRBV12-3 or TRBV12-4 with TRBJ1-2; the D is unclear. CDR3 in amino acids: CASSYGEPGGYTF. CDR3 nucleotide sequence: TGTGCCAGCAGCTATGGGGAGCCGGGTGGCTACACCTTC.